This T cell receptor beta chain was obtained from a study of T cell changes during pregnancy in multiple sclerosis. Using immunoSEQ multiplex PCR, the repertoire was profiled, and TCRdb retains in-frame clones only, with some absent. The data hold just over 30,000 clones, with about 91% observed a single time. CDR3 length: 12 residues. Germline assignment: CDR1 MDHEN and CDR2 SYDVKM. V was shortened by 9 bases and J by 3 bases, with 12 bases between the two germline ends. This chain links TRBV28 with TRBJ2-7; the D is unclear. This clonotype originated in a female donor with multiple sclerosis, enrolled in a pregnancy study. Source: CD8+ T cells from peripheral blood mononuclear cells, taken in the second trimester of pregnancy. CDR3 region: CASENRIYEQYF. The CDR3 DNA is TGTGCCAGTGAGAACAGAATCTACGAGCAGTACTTC.